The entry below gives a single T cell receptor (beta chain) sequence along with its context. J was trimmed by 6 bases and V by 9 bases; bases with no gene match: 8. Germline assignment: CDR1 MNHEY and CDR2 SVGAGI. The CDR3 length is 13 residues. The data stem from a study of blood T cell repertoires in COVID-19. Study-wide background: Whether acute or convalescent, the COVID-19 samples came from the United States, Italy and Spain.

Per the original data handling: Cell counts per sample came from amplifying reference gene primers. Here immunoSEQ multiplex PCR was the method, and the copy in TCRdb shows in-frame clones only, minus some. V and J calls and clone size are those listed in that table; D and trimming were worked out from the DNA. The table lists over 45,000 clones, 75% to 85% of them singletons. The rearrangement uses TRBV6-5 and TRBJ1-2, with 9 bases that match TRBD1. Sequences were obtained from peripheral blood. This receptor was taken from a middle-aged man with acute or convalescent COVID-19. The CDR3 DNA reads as TGTGCCAGTGCCGACAGGGGGACGGATGGCTACACCTTC. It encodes CASADRGTDGYTF.